Listed below are T cell receptor beta chains from one sample, sequenced in a study of vaccination effects on CD4 cells after COVID-19. Clones were read by immunoSEQ multiplex PCR, and TCRdb kept only the in-frame ones, dropping some. The profile shows roughly 27,000 clones, more than 65% of them singletons. Their antigens remain unidentified. Specimen: CD4+ T cells from PBMCs cultured with HCoV-NL63 spike peptides, collected after COVID-19 vaccination. These receptor sequences come from a human donor who received a COVID-19 vaccine. Both conserved end residues are part of each CDR3. D genes are given only for firm matches. Size values are once, few and many counts, or a class for expanded clones, and some rows have none.

CDR3 DNA,CDR3 protein,clone size,D gene,J gene,V gene
TGTGCCAGTAGTATAGGCGGCCAGGTTACAGATACGCAGTATTTT,CASSIGGQVTDTQYF,few,.,TRBJ2-3,TRBV19
TGCGCCAGCAGCCATGGACAGGGGGCTCAGGAAAAACTGTTTTTT,CASSHGQGAQEKLFF,.,TRBD1,TRBJ1-4,TRBV4-1
TGTGCCAGCAGTTTATCCCTCCGGGGCACTGAAGCTTTCTTT,CASSLSLRGTEAFF,.,.,TRBJ1-1,TRBV27
TGTGCCAGCAGTTACCAGACAGGGGTAGCTTTCTTT,CASSYQTGVAFF,.,TRBD1,TRBJ1-1,TRBV6-5
TGTGCCAGCACGGGTAGACAGGCCGCTGAAAAACTGTTTTTT,CASTGRQAAEKLFF,.,.,TRBJ1-4,TRBV2
TGTGCCAGCAGCCTGGGGGTTTACGAGCAGTACTTC,CASSLGVYEQYF,once,.,TRBJ2-7,TRBV11-2
TGTGCCAGCAGCCGTACGAATTACAGGAGGAGCTCCTATAATTCACCCCTCCACTTT,CASSRTNYRRSSYNSPLHF,.,.,TRBJ1-6,TRBV7-2
TGTGCCATCAGTGGCTCCGGGACTAGCGGGAGAGATGAGCAGTTCTTC,CAISGSGTSGRDEQFF,.,TRBD2,TRBJ2-1,TRBV10-3
TGTGCCAGCAAGGCAGGGGAGTTGTACAATGAGCAGTTCTTC,CASKAGELYNEQFF,few,.,TRBJ2-1,TRBV2
TGTGCCAGCAGTGGGCGGTCCGTCACCGGGGAGCTGTTTTTT,CASSGRSVTGELFF,.,.,TRBJ2-2,TRBV2
TGTGCCACCAGCAGAGAGGGCACCGGGATCCTAAAACAGGAGCAGTACTTC,CATSREGTGILKQEQYF,.,.,TRBJ2-7,TRBV15
TGCAGCGTTGGGTGGGGGCATGAGCAGTTCTTC,CSVGWGHEQFF,.,.,TRBJ2-1,TRBV29-1
TGTGCCAGCAGTATGCAGGGCGTCTGGCCCCAGCATTTT,CASSMQGVWPQHF,.,.,TRBJ1-5,TRBV27
TGTGCCAGCAGATCTACTAGCGGGGGGCGCGGGGAGCTGTTTTTT,CASRSTSGGRGELFF,.,TRBD2,TRBJ2-2,TRBV7-6
TGTGCCAGCGAAGGGGTCGGCGGGGAGACCCAGTACTTC,CASEGVGGETQYF,.,.,TRBJ2-5,TRBV7-2
TGTGCCAGCAGTGGCCAGGGAAACACTGAAGCTTTCTTT,CASSGQGNTEAFF,few,.,TRBJ1-1,TRBV2
TGTGCCAGTAGGACTAGCGGGAGGGCCGGTGAGACCCAGTACTTC,CASRTSGRAGETQYF,.,TRBD2,TRBJ2-5,TRBV3-1/TRBV3-2
TGCGCCAGCAGAACGCGAAGGGGGGGTCACTTCGAGGGAAGTTGGGATGAGCAGTTCTTC,CASRTRRGGHFEGSWDEQFF,.,.,TRBJ2-1,TRBV5-1
TGTGCCAGCAGTCCCGGGGGCTACGAGCAGTACTTC,CASSPGGYEQYF,.,.,TRBJ2-7,TRBV6-5
TGTGCCAGCAGCGTGTTGGACAGGGCAAATTCACCCCTCCACTTT,CASSVLDRANSPLHF,.,TRBD1,TRBJ1-6,TRBV9
TGTGCCAGCAGTCCCTCGACAGGGGCCGGCTACACCTTC,CASSPSTGAGYTF,.,TRBD1,TRBJ1-2,TRBV6-5
TGTGCCAGCAGGGTAGACTCTGGAAACACCATATATTTT,CASRVDSGNTIYF,.,.,TRBJ1-3,TRBV25-1
TGTGCCAGCAGCTCCATATGGGGGAGCACAGATACGCAGTATTTT,CASSSIWGSTDTQYF,.,.,TRBJ2-3,TRBV7-9
TGTGCCAGCAGCACGGAGTGGACGGGCCGGTTATATGACGAGCAGTACTTC,CASSTEWTGRLYDEQYF,.,.,TRBJ2-7,TRBV5-4
TGTGCCAGCAGCAAAGCGTCGGGGGCAGATACGCAGTATTTT,CASSKASGADTQYF,.,.,TRBJ2-3,TRBV21-1
TGTGCCAGCAGTTCGGAGCGGAGAGGCTCCTACGAGCAGTACTTC,CASSSERRGSYEQYF,.,.,TRBJ2-7,TRBV6-5
TGTGCCAGTAGTGTCCTACAGATGATTACCGGGGAGCTGTTTTTT,CASSVLQMITGELFF,few,.,TRBJ2-2,TRBV19
TGTGCCATCAGTGCGCAGGGGGCGAGAAACGAGCAGTACTTC,CAISAQGARNEQYF,.,TRBD1,TRBJ2-7,TRBV10-3
TGTGCCAGCAGTTCCTGGGACGGTAGAAGCGAGCAGTACTTC,CASSSWDGRSEQYF,once,.,TRBJ2-7,TRBV28
TGTGCCAGCAGTTATTCCGGGACAGGGCACAGAGTCACTGAAGCTTTCTTT,CASSYSGTGHRVTEAFF,few,TRBD1,TRBJ1-1,TRBV11-3
TGTGCCAGCAGTGACAACTATGGCTACACCTTC,CASSDNYGYTF,.,.,TRBJ1-2,TRBV2
TGCGCCAGCAGCCCAAGAGGGGACACAACCGACACTGAAGCTTTCTTT,CASSPRGDTTDTEAFF,.,.,TRBJ1-1,TRBV5-1
TGTGCCAGCAGTTTAGGACAGGTCTCTCAATCACCCCTCCACTTT,CASSLGQVSQSPLHF,.,TRBD1,TRBJ1-6,TRBV28
TGTGCCACCAGCAGAGATGGGGGGGTAGGCAACTATGGCTACACCTTC,CATSRDGGVGNYGYTF,.,.,TRBJ1-2,TRBV15
TGTGCCAGCAGGTCCAGCCTAGCGGGAGTCATGTTTGGGGAGCTGTTTTTT,CASRSSLAGVMFGELFF,.,TRBD2,TRBJ2-2,TRBV5-4
TGTGCCACCAGTGATTTGAAGGCTGGGAACAATCAGCCCCAGCATTTT,CATSDLKAGNNQPQHF,.,.,TRBJ1-5,TRBV24-1
TGTGCCAGCAGCCCTAGTTCCACGGGGGCACCTAATGAAAAACTGTTTTTT,CASSPSSTGAPNEKLFF,.,.,TRBJ1-4,TRBV9
TGTGCCAGCAGTGACAGGGGCACTGAAGCTTTCTTT,CASSDRGTEAFF,few,.,TRBJ1-1,TRBV2
TGTGCCAGCAGCTTAGATCAGGGAGGTTCCAGCTCCTACAATGAGCAGTTCTTC,CASSLDQGGSSSYNEQFF,.,.,TRBJ2-1,TRBV11-3
TGTGCCAGCAGCCAATTTGCCGGGAAACAAACTAACCCTGGAAACACCATATATTTT,CASSQFAGKQTNPGNTIYF,.,.,TRBJ1-3,TRBV3-1/TRBV3-2
TGTGCCAGCAGCTCCGGACTAGCGGGGGGGGTCACCGGGGAGCTGTTTTTT,CASSSGLAGGVTGELFF,.,TRBD2,TRBJ2-2,TRBV5-4
TGTGCCAGTAGACCGGGACTAGCGGGGTATGAGCAGTTCTTC,CASRPGLAGYEQFF,.,TRBD2,TRBJ2-1,TRBV19
TGTGCCAGCAGCAAGGGGCGGGCCTACAATGAGCAGTTCTTC,CASSKGRAYNEQFF,.,.,TRBJ2-1,TRBV27
TGCGCCAGCAGCTTACAAGGGACGACCTACAATGAGCAGTTCTTC,CASSLQGTTYNEQFF,.,.,TRBJ2-1,TRBV5-1
TGCGCCAGCAGCCTAAGGGGGACTGGACAGGGGAGACTGAACACCGGGGAGCTGTTTTTT,CASSLRGTGQGRLNTGELFF,once,TRBD1,TRBJ2-2,TRBV4-1
TGTGCCAGCTCACCACAGTTTAATGAAGCTAACTATGGCTACACCTTC,CASSPQFNEANYGYTF,.,.,TRBJ1-2,TRBV18
TGTGCCAGCAGCTTAGCGCTTTGGGGGATTAAAGAGACCCAGTACTTC,CASSLALWGIKETQYF,.,.,TRBJ2-5,TRBV7-9
TGCGCCAGCAGCGGACCGAATAACTATGGCTACACCTTC,CASSGPNNYGYTF,.,.,TRBJ1-2,TRBV10-1
TGTGCCAGCAGCTTAGATTCCGCTAGCCCGAACACCGGGGAGCTGTTTTTT,CASSLDSASPNTGELFF,once,.,TRBJ2-2,TRBV11-3
TGCGCCAGCAGTCTGACAGGACCAGGCGGGGAGCTGTTTTTT,CASSLTGPGGELFF,.,.,TRBJ2-2,TRBV10-1
TGTGCCAGCATGCGAGCGGTTGGAGCGGAGACCCAGTACTTC,CASMRAVGAETQYF,.,.,TRBJ2-5,TRBV6-6
TGCAGCGTTGTTTCTCGGACAGGGGGATCTGGCTACACCTTC,CSVVSRTGGSGYTF,.,TRBD1,TRBJ1-2,TRBV29-1
TGTGCCAGCAGTGACTCGAGCCCAGGACTAATCTACGAGCAGTACTTC,CASSDSSPGLIYEQYF,.,.,TRBJ2-7,TRBV6-4
TGTGCCAGCAGCGTAGGACAAGGGACGAACACCGGGGAGCTGTTTTTT,CASSVGQGTNTGELFF,few,.,TRBJ2-2,TRBV9
TGTGCCAGCTCACCAGGGGAAAATCAGCCCCAGCATTTT,CASSPGENQPQHF,.,.,TRBJ1-5,TRBV18
TGTGCCAGACAGGGGGCAGGGCAGCCCCAGCATTTT,CARQGAGQPQHF,.,TRBD1,TRBJ1-5,TRBV25-1
TGTGCCAGCAGCTTAAGTTTACAGGGGCGAGAGACCCAGTACTTC,CASSLSLQGRETQYF,.,TRBD1,TRBJ2-5,TRBV11-3